This note documents a single T cell receptor beta chain sequence. The sample belongs to a study of control samples from healthy donors and cancer patients. This CDR3 contains 14 residues. Germline values: CDR1 KGHSH, CDR2 LQKENI. Trimming cost V 2 bases and J 1 base, with 8 bases left between them. Sequenced by immunoSEQ multiplex PCR; TCRdb stores in-frame clones only, minus some. The sample holds around 80,000 clones, 70% to 90% seen once. This receptor was identified in a man aged 50 to 59 in good health. The chain combines TRBV18 with TRBJ1-1, with no clear D. Material for sequencing was blood. This CDR3 is CASSPGGWNTEAFF. CDR3 bases: TGTGCCAGCTCACCAGGCGGGTGGAACACTGAAGCTTTCTTT.